This is a list of T cell receptor beta chains from one sample in a study of cytomegalovirus exposure and HLA in healthy donors. Sequencing was performed with immunoSEQ multiplex PCR; in TCRdb, only in-frame clones are kept and a portion is missing. The top ten hold around 1.8% of the sample, which has approximately 220,000 clones, almost 80% seen once. Sequences were obtained from PBMCs. These receptors came from a man aged 18 to 30 in good health and CMV-seronegative. CDR3s include the opening cysteine and the closing phenylalanine or tryptophan. A D gene is named only where the DNA matches it firmly. Clone size appears in some rows only: once, few, many, or a class for an expanded clone.

j_call	d_call	v_call	clone_size	cdr3_aa	cdr3_nt
TRBJ2-2	TRBD1	TRBV5-6	.	CASSLEIGTGASGELFF	TGTGCCAGCAGCTTGGAAATCGGGACAGGGGCCTCCGGGGAGCTGTTTTTT
TRBJ2-7	.	TRBV5-6	.	CASSSFGGRVSYEQYF	TGTGCCAGCAGCTCTTTCGGGGGAAGGGTATCCTACGAGCAGTACTTT
TRBJ1-2	TRBD1	TRBV4-1	.	CASSQDSTGVEGGYTF	TGCGCCAGCAGCCAAGATTCCACAGGGGTGGAAGGTGGCTACACCTTC
TRBJ2-7	TRBD1	TRBV10-3	.	CAISGTEEPYEQYF	TGTGCCATCAGCGGGACAGAGGAGCCTTACGAGCAGTACTTC
TRBJ2-1	TRBD2	TRBV7-7	.	CASSPTSGGADEQFF	TGTGCTAGCAGCCCGACTAGCGGGGGGGCCGATGAGCAGTTCTTC
TRBJ1-1	.	TRBV7-9	few	CASSRQGNTEAFF	TGTGCCAGCAGCCGTCAGGGGAACACTGAAGCTTTCTTT
TRBJ2-1	TRBD2	TRBV27	.	CASTHRTGLVSYNEQFF	TGTGCCAGCACCCACCGGACGGGACTAGTCTCCTACAATGAGCAGTTCTTC
TRBJ2-3	TRBD1	TRBV7-2	once	CASSLERTGDLFTDTQYF	TGTGCCAGCAGCTTAGAACGGACAGGAGACCTCTTCACAGATACGCAGTATTTT
TRBJ1-1	.	TRBV6-6	.	CASSYYKGGDVAEAFF	TGTGCCAGCAGTTACTACAAGGGGGGGGATGTGGCTGAAGCTTTCTTT
TRBJ2-7	.	TRBV7-8	.	CASSYGTGTYEQYF	TGTGCCAGCAGCTATGGGACTGGCACCTACGAGCAGTACTTC
TRBJ1-1	.	TRBV7-9	once	CASSNDVGGWMNTEAFF	TGTGCCAGCAGCAACGATGTTGGAGGTTGGATGAACACTGAAGCTTTCTTT
TRBJ1-5	TRBD1	TRBV6-1	.	CASRLGQGANQPQHF	TGTGCCAGCAGACTCGGACAGGGTGCGAATCAGCCCCAGCATTTT
TRBJ1-5	.	TRBV18	.	CASSPMVTEGEPQHF	TGTGCCAGCTCCCCCATGGTCACAGAGGGGGAGCCCCAGCATTTT
TRBJ2-1	.	TRBV4-3	few	CASSQDGAVSYNEQFF	TGCGCCAGCAGCCAAGATGGGGCAGTTTCCTACAATGAGCAGTTCTTC
TRBJ2-7	.	TRBV5-6	.	CASSFRGGSYEQYF	TGTGCCAGCAGCTTCAGGGGCGGTTCCTACGAGCAGTACTTC
TRBJ2-1	TRBD1	TRBV30	.	CAWSGLDRVSMYEQFF	TGTGCCTGGAGTGGCCTAGACAGGGTTTCAATGTATGAGCAGTTCTTC
TRBJ2-3	TRBD2	TRBV7-3	.	CASSSYSGTSGTGDTQYF	TGTGCCAGCAGCTCGTATTCCGGGACTAGCGGGACTGGAGATACGCAGTATTTT
TRBJ2-1	.	TRBV30	few	CAWGLFGQFF	TGTGCCTGGGGACTCTTTGGGCAGTTCTTC
TRBJ2-1	TRBD2	TRBV9	.	CASSLESGTSSYNEQFF	TGTGCCAGCAGCCTAGAATCCGGGACTAGCTCCTACAATGAGCAGTTCTTC
TRBJ1-2	TRBD1	TRBV27	.	CASSKNRDSHYYGYTF	TGTGCCAGCAGCAAGAATCGGGACAGCCATTACTATGGCTACACCTTC
TRBJ1-1	.	TRBV11-2	once	CASSSTGVYMNTEAFF	TGTGCCAGCAGCTCGACGGGTGTGTACATGAACACTGAAGCTTTCTTT
TRBJ2-7	TRBD2	TRBV28	.	CASSLILDLADTYEQYF	TGTGCCAGCAGTTTAATACTAGATCTAGCGGATACCTACGAGCAGTACTTC
TRBJ2-5	TRBD2	TRBV6-5	.	CASSQGLGEETQYF	TGTGCCAGCAGCCAGGGACTAGGAGAAGAGACCCAGTACTTC
TRBJ2-3	.	TRBV19	.	CASSMQVTDTQYF	TGTGCCAGTAGTATGCAGGTCACAGATACGCAGTATTTT
TRBJ2-3	TRBD2	TRBV5-1	.	CASSLGLAGGRGDTQYF	TGCGCCAGCAGCTTGGGGTTAGCGGGGGGCAGAGGAGATACGCAGTATTTT
TRBJ2-1	.	TRBV7-6	.	CASSLGGGAGSYNEQFF	TGTGCCAGCAGCTTGGGGGGGGGCGCAGGGTCCTACAATGAGCAGTTCTTC
TRBJ2-6	.	TRBV15	.	CATSTRSSGANVLTF	TGTGCCACCAGCACCCGGAGTTCTGGGGCCAACGTCCTGACTTTC
TRBJ2-4	.	TRBV20-1	.	CSARDVNIQYF	TGCAGTGCTAGAGACGTAAACATTCAGTACTTC
TRBJ1-4	.	TRBV12-5	few	CASGWGGVGKLFF	TGTGCTAGTGGTTGGGGGGGGGTGGGAAAACTGTTTTTT
TRBJ2-7	.	TRBV27	once	CASSYGLGGPRSEQYF	TGTGCCAGCAGTTATGGCCTGGGGGGGCCTAGGAGCGAGCAGTACTTC
TRBJ2-5	TRBD2	TRBV5-1	few	CASSLGQRGGKETQYF	TGCGCCAGCAGCTTGGGCCAGCGGGGGGGAAAGGAGACCCAGTACTTC
TRBJ1-1	.	TRBV2	.	CASRPPTAPREAFF	TGTGCCAGCAGACCCCCGACAGCTCCGAGGGAAGCTTTCTTT
TRBJ2-7	.	TRBV27	.	CASSLSGGSYEQYF	TGTGCCAGCAGTTTAAGTGGCGGTTCCTACGAGCAGTACTTC
TRBJ1-2	TRBD1	TRBV4-3	.	CASSQTGTVDGYTF	TGCGCCAGCAGCCAAACGGGGACAGTTGATGGCTACACCTTC
TRBJ1-1	.	TRBV7-2	.	CASSSPLWGPNTEAFF	TGTGCCAGCAGTTCCCCCCTTTGGGGCCCGAACACTGAAGCTTTCTTT
TRBJ2-7	TRBD2	TRBV7-2	few	CASSTTSGSYEQYF	TGTGCCAGCAGCACTACTAGCGGGTCCTACGAGCAGTACTTC
TRBJ1-4	TRBD1	TRBV25-1	.	CASSEGAGGPNEKLFF	TGTGCCAGCAGTGAAGGGGCAGGGGGACCTAATGAAAAACTGTTTTTT
TRBJ2-7	.	TRBV9	.	CASSVDGGPREQYF	TGTGCCAGCAGCGTAGATGGGGGCCCCCGCGAGCAGTACTTC
TRBJ1-4	.	TRBV30	.	CASNRATNEKLFF	TGTGCCTCTAACAGGGCAACTAATGAAAAACTGTTTTTT
TRBJ2-1	TRBD2	TRBV19	.	CASTTGTAGLAGGTEQFF	TGTGCCAGTACCACCGGGACAGCTGGACTAGCGGGAGGCACTGAGCAGTTCTTC
TRBJ2-1	TRBD2	TRBV7-9	.	CASSPPRASGSNEQFF	TGTGCCAGCAGCCCACCGAGGGCTAGCGGGAGCAATGAGCAGTTCTTC
TRBJ1-1	TRBD1	TRBV30	.	CAWSVRRQGGTEAFF	TGTGCCTGGAGTGTACGCCGACAGGGGGGCACTGAAGCTTTCTTT
TRBJ2-7	.	TRBV27	.	CASFGSYEQYF	TGTGCCAGCTTCGGGTCCTACGAGCAGTACTTC
TRBJ2-5	.	TRBV27	.	CASSPNPDSQETQYF	TGTGCCAGCAGTCCGAACCCCGACAGCCAAGAGACCCAGTACTTC
TRBJ1-2	TRBD1	TRBV4-1	.	CASSQDKDRGFYGYTF	TGCGCCAGCAGCCAAGATAAGGACAGGGGGTTTTATGGCTACACCTTC
TRBJ2-6	TRBD1	TRBV28	.	CASSSTGPGANVLTF	TGTGCCAGCAGCTCGACAGGGCCTGGGGCCAACGTCCTGACTTTC
TRBJ1-6	.	TRBV2	.	CASREDRDFYNSPLHF	TGTGCCAGCAGGGAGGACAGAGACTTCTATAATTCACCCCTCCACTTT
TRBJ2-7	.	TRBV30	.	CAWSPQPPSDSSYEQYF	TGTGCCTGGAGTCCCCAACCTCCTAGCGACAGCTCCTACGAGCAGTACTTC
TRBJ2-1	.	TRBV14	.	CASSQERGFEQFF	TGTGCCAGCAGCCAAGAAAGGGGCTTCGAGCAGTTCTTC
TRBJ2-2	TRBD1	TRBV15	few	CATSTTGTNTGELFF	TGTGCCACCAGCACGACAGGGACCAACACCGGGGAGCTGTTTTTT
TRBJ1-1	.	TRBV7-8	few	CASSSQGNTEAFF	TGTGCCAGCAGCTCACAGGGTAACACTGAAGCTTTCTTT
TRBJ2-3	TRBD1	TRBV19	.	CASSGTGGYTDTQYF	TGTGCCAGTAGCGGGACAGGGGGTTACACAGATACGCAGTATTTT
TRBJ2-1	.	TRBV19	.	CASSLVQSSYNEQFF	TGTGCCAGTAGTCTCGTACAGAGCTCCTACAATGAGCAGTTCTTC
TRBJ2-1	.	TRBV21-1	.	CASSKVGTGSSYNEQFF	.
TRBJ2-1	.	TRBV5-1	few	CASSLEAGSYNEQFF	TGCGCCAGCAGCTTGGAGGCAGGCAGTTACAATGAGCAGTTCTTC
TRBJ1-2	TRBD1	TRBV6-5	.	CASRTDRGGGYTF	TGTGCCAGCAGAACAGACAGGGGTGGGGGCTACACCTTC
TRBJ1-5	.	TRBV29-1	.	CSVQRGWQPQHF	TGCAGCGTGCAAAGGGGATGGCAGCCCCAGCATTTT
TRBJ1-4	.	TRBV29-1	.	CSVGEGGTNEKLFF	TGCAGCGTTGGTGAGGGTGGGACTAATGAAAAACTGTTTTTT
TRBJ2-1	TRBD2	TRBV4-2	.	CASSRDFSGGVYNEQFF	TGTGCCAGCAGCCGGGATTTTAGCGGGGGGGTATACAATGAGCAGTTCTTC